This TCR beta chain was identified in a study of T-cell reconstitution after alpha-beta-depleted transplantation in children. Trimming pared 3 bases from V and 4 bases from J, leaving 12 bases between. CDR3 length: 14 residues. Unique molecular identifiers were incorporated into the prepared TCRbeta library. In TCRdb, the PCR reads were re-called with MiXCR into one record per CDR3 protein. The sample consists of approximately 510,000 distinct CDR3 sequences, approximately 20% of them appearing once. This clonotype was seen a few times. Sequences were derived from PBMCs from the stem cell graft donor, sampled from the stem cell graft. The source of this sequence is a human donor who donated a stem cell graft to a child with acute lymphoblastic leukemia. The chain has TRBV12-3 or TRBV12-4 and TRBJ1-2, with D possibly being TRBD1 (5 bases). CDR3 in DNA: TGTGCCAGCAGTTTCGGGGCAGCCCGCTATGGCTACACCTTC. Translated, it gives CASSFGAARYGYTF.